A single sample is the source of the 8 T cell receptor beta chains below, sequenced in a study of T cells in Graves' hyperthyroidism and ophthalmopathy (dated by TCRdb to about 2019). The library relied on multiplex PCR. Sequencing was carried out with an Illumina HiSeq 2000. TCR beta CDR3 regions were amplified from RNA transcripts. The first round of RT-PCR for the TCR CDR3 was performed with the HTBI primer set and the Qiagen OneStep RT-PCR kit. TCRdb passed the public sequencing reads through fastp at Q25 and MiXCR, retaining productive beta sequences. Rows are unified per CDR3 protein, each entry keeping the most common DNA and genes. In this sample the table shows roughly 96,000 distinct CDR3 sequences, around 52% of which occur a single time. Around 29% of the sample lies in the top ten. What was sequenced was blood. Receptors originate from a woman aged 40-49 years with Graves' hyperthyroidism.

V usage is TRBV20-1 and J usage is TRBJ1-2; unclear D gene. Trimming stripped 3 bases from V and 0 bases from J, with 8 bases between. From germline, CDR1 is DFQATT and CDR2 SNEGSKA (reference sequence). The CDR3 covers 13 residues. The CDR3 loop reads CSASAGSNYGYTF. The CDR3 nucleotides read TGCAGTGCTAGTGCCGGCTCTAACTATGGCTACACCTTC.

Regarding this clonotype: Given a much more abundant clone one base away, this may be a read error. The chain combines TRBV12-3 or TRBV12-4 with TRBJ1-2, with D uncertain. The CDR3 is made up of 14 amino acids. The DNA of the CDR3 is TGTGCCAGCAGTCCCGGTGTGGCTAACTATGGCTGCACCTTC. This codes for CASSPGVANYGCTF.

By share, this clonotype ranks as medium-sized. The V gene is TRBV3-1, the J gene TRBJ2-5; D ambiguous. The CDR3 totals 12 residues. Germline V gives CDR1 LGHDT, CDR2 YNNKEL (reference sequence). Trimming took 5 bases from V and 5 from J, leaving 9 bases between them. The CDR3 DNA reads TGTGCCAGCAGCAAGAACGATGAGACCCAGTACTTC. Protein: CASSKNDETQYF.

In the case of this clonotype: Compared with germline, one end of the junction differs, possibly owing to a read error. The rearrangement uses TRBV7-3 and TRBJ1-1; weak D call: TRBD1 (5 bases). Germline CDR1 is SGHTA and CDR2 is FQGTGA. CDR3 size: 15 residues. The CDR3 sequence: CASSLGALTGTEASF. In nucleotides, the CDR3 is TGTGCCAGCAGCTTAGGGGCGCTTACAGGCACTGAGGCTTCCTTT.

This chain's CDR3 is CASGPGAYEQYF. Written as DNA, the CDR3 is TGTGCCAGCGGACCCGGGGCTTACGAGCAGTACTTC. The chain has TRBV11-2 and TRBJ2-7; D possibly matches TRBD1 or TRBD2 (5 bases each). Germline CDR1 and CDR2: SGHAT and FQNNGV. The CDR3 is made up of 12 amino acids. V was cut by 8 bases and J by 4 bases, with 12 bases left in between.

The chain links TRBV7-3 to TRBJ1-1, with unresolved D. This CDR3 spans 12 amino acids. The V gene lost 11 bases and the J gene lost 0 bases, with 10 bases spanning the gap. Per the germline V gene, CDR1 is SGHTA and CDR2 is FQGTGA. The CDR3 reads CAWSLMNTEAFF. In nucleotides, the CDR3 is TGTGCCTGGAGCCTTATGAACACTGAAGCTTTCTTT.

The chain combines TRBV4-2 with TRBJ1-1; 8 positions agree with TRBD1. The J segment lost 6 bases and the V segment lost 4 bases, leaving 7 bases of the junction unmatched. Germline CDR1 and CDR2: LGHNA and YNFKEQ. The CDR3 contains 14 residues. The CDR3 DNA is TGTGCCAGCAGCCCAGATCTGACAGGGGCTGAAGCTTTCTTT. Its protein is CASSPDLTGAEAFF.

This chain joins TRBV7-2 and TRBJ2-7; 11 bases align to TRBD1. With V trimmed by 4 bases and J by 4 bases, 3 bases remained unmatched. This CDR3 spans 14 amino acids. Germline V gene data show CDR1 as SGHTA and CDR2 as FQGNSA. CDR3 nucleotide sequence: TGTGCCAGCAGCTGGACAGGGGGCGCATACGAGCAGTACTTC. It translates to CASSWTGGAYEQYF.